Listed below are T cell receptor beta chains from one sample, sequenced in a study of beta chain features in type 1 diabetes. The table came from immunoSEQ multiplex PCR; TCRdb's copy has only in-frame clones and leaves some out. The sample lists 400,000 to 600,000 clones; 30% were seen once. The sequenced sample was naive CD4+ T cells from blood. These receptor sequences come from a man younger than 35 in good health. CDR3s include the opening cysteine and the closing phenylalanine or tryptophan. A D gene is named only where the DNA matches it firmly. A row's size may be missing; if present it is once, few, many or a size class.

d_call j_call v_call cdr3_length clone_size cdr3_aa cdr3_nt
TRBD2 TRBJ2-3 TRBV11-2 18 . CASSRAGLAGGTADTQYF TGTGCCAGCAGCCGTGCGGGACTAGCGGGAGGGACCGCAGATACGCAGTATTTT
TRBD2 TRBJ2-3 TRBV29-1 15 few CSVGGLAGSTDTQYF TGCAGCGTCGGTGGACTAGCGGGTAGCACAGATACGCAGTATTTT
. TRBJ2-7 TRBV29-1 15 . CSVELGRVSPYEQYF TGCAGCGTTGAATTGGGCAGGGTGAGCCCCTACGAGCAGTACTTC
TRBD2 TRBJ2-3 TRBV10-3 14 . CAISDRGRTDTQYF TGTGCCATCAGTGACCGCGGGAGAACAGATACGCAGTATTTT
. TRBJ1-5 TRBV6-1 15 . CASSELRGSNQPQHF TGTGCCAGCAGTGAGCTGCGAGGTAGCAATCAGCCCCAGCATTTT
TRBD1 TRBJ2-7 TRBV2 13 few CASSTETGYEQYF TGTGCCAGCTCGACCGAGACAGGGTACGAGCAGTACTTC
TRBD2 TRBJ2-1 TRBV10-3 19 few CAISAKPQGLAGSFNEQFF TGTGCCATCAGTGCCAAGCCCCAAGGTTTAGCGGGTAGCTTCAATGAGCAGTTCTTC
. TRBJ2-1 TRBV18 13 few CASSPNSPNEQFF TGTGCCAGCTCACCGAATTCTCCCAATGAGCAGTTCTTC
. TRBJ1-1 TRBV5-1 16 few CASSLDGQIMNTEAFF TGCGCCAGCAGCTTGGATGGACAAATCATGAACACTGAAGCTTTCTTT
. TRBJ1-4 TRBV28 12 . CASSQRPGNLFF TGTGCCAGCAGTCAACGACCAGGCAATTTGTTTTTT
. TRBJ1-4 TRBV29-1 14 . CSILGARGDEKLFF TGCAGCATCCTAGGGGCCCGAGGGGATGAAAAACTGTTTTTT
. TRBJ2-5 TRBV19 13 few CASSIGRQETQYF TGTGCCAGTAGTATCGGACGGCAAGAGACCCAGTACTTC
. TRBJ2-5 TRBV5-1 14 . CASSSDREVETQYF TGCGCCAGCAGCTCCGACAGGGAGGTAGAGACCCAGTACTTC
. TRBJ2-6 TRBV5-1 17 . CASSLEGRSAGANVLTF TGCGCCAGCAGCTTGGAGGGAAGGAGCGCTGGGGCCAACGTCCTGACTTTC
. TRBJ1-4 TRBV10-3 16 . CAIRAGETTTNEKLFF TGTGCCATCCGGGCAGGGGAGACAACAACTAATGAAAAACTGTTTTTT
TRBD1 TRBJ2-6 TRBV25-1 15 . CASSATGSGANVLTF TGTGCCAGCAGTGCGACAGGGAGCGGGGCCAACGTCCTGACTTTC
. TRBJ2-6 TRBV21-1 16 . CASSKREVSGANVLTF TGTGCCAGCAGCAAAAGGGAGGTCTCTGGGGCCAACGTCCTGACTTTC
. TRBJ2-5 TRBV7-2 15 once CASSFSSGNQETQYF TGTGCCAGCAGCTTTTCCAGCGGCAACCAAGAGACCCAGTACTTC
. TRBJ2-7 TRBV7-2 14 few CASRAQRGFHEQYF TGTGCCAGCAGGGCCCAACGGGGCTTCCACGAGCAGTACTTC
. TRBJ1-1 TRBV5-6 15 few CASSRVAQGGTEAFF TGTGCCAGCAGCCGCGTGGCGCAGGGAGGTACTGAAGCTTTCTTT
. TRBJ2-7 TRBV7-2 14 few CASSSRVGTYEQYF TGTGCCAGCAGCTCACGGGTGGGCACCTACGAGCAGTACTTC
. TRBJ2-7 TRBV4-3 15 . CASSQLSSASYEQYF TGCGCCAGCAGCCAGTTGTCTAGCGCATCCTACGAGCAGTACTTC
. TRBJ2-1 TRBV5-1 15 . CASSYSLASYNEQFF TGCGCCAGCAGCTACAGCCTGGCCTCCTACAATGAGCAGTTCTTC
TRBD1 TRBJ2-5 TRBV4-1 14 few CASSLLDRVETQYF TGCGCCAGCAGCCTACTGGACAGGGTGGAGACCCAGTACTTC
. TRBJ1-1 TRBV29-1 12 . CSVEVAGIEAFF TGCAGCGTTGAAGTGGCAGGCATAGAAGCTTTCTTT
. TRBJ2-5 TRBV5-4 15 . CASSFEDRGQETQYF TGTGCCAGCAGCTTCGAGGACCGAGGCCAAGAGACCCAGTACTTC
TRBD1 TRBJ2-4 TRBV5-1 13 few CASSSGGKNIQYF TGCGCCAGCAGCTCAGGGGGCAAAAACATTCAGTACTTC
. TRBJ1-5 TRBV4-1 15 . CASSQPGRGNQPQHF TGCGCCAGCAGCCAGCCAGGGCGTGGCAATCAGCCCCAGCATTTT
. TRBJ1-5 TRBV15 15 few CATSIGGTSYQPQHF TGTGCCACCAGCATTGGGGGGACGAGCTATCAGCCCCAGCATTTT